Given below is one T cell receptor beta chain in context. This clonotype was picked up a small number of times. Its target antigen remains unknown. Per-nucleotide qualities are absent, and no much larger clonotype sits a single base away. Graves' hyperthyroidism was defined as stable when no progression to ophthalmopathy occurred over 18 months of follow-up. The hyperthyroidism patients were between 18 and 65 years old and newly diagnosed, with a disease duration of less than 2 months. Exclusion was applied to patients with uncontrolled infections, other autoimmune diseases, pregnancy or lactation. Clinical symptoms, serum thyroxine and TRAb, thyroid ultrasound, and orbital computed tomography formed the basis for the diagnoses. PBMCs were isolated from more than 9 ml of fresh peripheral blood by Ficoll-Paque density gradient centrifugation. Total RNA was extracted using Trizol reagent, and RNA quality was assessed on an Agilent 2100 Bioanalyzer.

TCR beta CDR3 regions were amplified from RNA transcripts. The TCR CDR3 was subjected to a first round of RT-PCR using the HTBI primer set and the Qiagen OneStep RT-PCR kit. Libraries were constructed in a second round of multiplex PCR, after which size selection and purification were performed. Libraries were sequenced paired-end with 100 bp reads on an Illumina HiSeq2000. Concerning the study's data processing: SOAPnuke was used to process the raw data, with reads discarded if the reads contained adapters or uncalled bases, had a mean Phred below 15, or lacked an exact constant-primer or identifier match. COPE v1.2.5 was used to merge the high-quality paired reads, and each unique nucleotide sequence was defined as a clonotype. Clonotypes were aligned to IMGT TRBV, TRBD and TRBJ reference segments using MiTCR v1.1. Only V-J combinations with frequency above 0.0001, covering 99% to 99.2% of repertoires, were analysed. The TCS score was defined as F50 (clonal expansion) divided by E x V (chaos), with BLOSUM62-based TCRdist calculated between CDR3 peptides within each V-J. Welch's t-statistics and random forest reduced around 550 V-J features to under 15, which were used in a naive Bayes classifier (R e1071). TCRdb reanalyzed the raw reads on its own, using fastp at Q25 for trimming and MiXCR for clone calling, and kept in-frame beta chains. Identical CDR3 proteins give one entry, which carries the most common genes and DNA. TCRdb, not the original authors, processed these V and J calls. The sample table holds 700,000 or so distinct CDR3 sequences, of which roughly 17% were seen once. Around 8.1% of the sample rests with the top ten.

This sample is drawn from a study of T cells in Graves' hyperthyroidism and ophthalmopathy (dated by TCRdb to the late 2010s). As for the study more broadly: Peripheral blood was sampled at the time of initial diagnosis, prior to any treatment. Prospective prediction of ophthalmopathy was tested in an independent validation cohort of some 20 hyperthyroidism patients and some 17 patients who later progressed to ophthalmopathy. The study also compared thyroid tissue and blood T-cell repertoires from several Graves' hyperthyroidism patients. TCR Vbeta CDR3 sequencing of 120 to 150 peripheral blood samples (approximately 44 ophthalmopathy, roughly 72 hyperthyroidism and roughly 17 progressor patients) is reported in the paper. To identify distinguishing TCR V-J signatures, a discovery cohort of about 95 patients was used, comprising 43 with Graves' ophthalmopathy and around 57 with stable Graves' hyperthyroidism. For training and testing, the 80 to 100 patients in the discovery cohort were randomly divided in a 7:3 ratio. Once sampling was done, hyperthyroidism patients were given methimazole at a starting dose of 30 mg daily, whereas ophthalmopathy patients were given high-dose intravenous methylprednisolone.

The research as a whole found: Sample size was not statistically predetermined, and blinding of investigators to group allocation was not performed. Ophthalmopathy was separated from stable hyperthyroidism by a 13 V-J signature model, with around 90% sensitivity and approximately 81% specificity obtained in cross-validation and 80%/75% obtained in testing. Most expanded thyroid clonotypes (frequency above 0.001) were also detected in blood, suggesting blood repertoires may reflect thyroid immune responses. In validation, the model predicted progression to ophthalmopathy with around 71% sensitivity and 72% to 75% specificity, a median of 6.5 months before onset.

Deletion took 3 bases off V and 0 bases off J, with a span of 6 bases between the germline ends. For CDR1 and CDR2, the germline V gene lists SGDLS and YYNGEE. Including the terminal cysteine and phenylalanine, the CDR3 comprises 14 residues. Only the CDR3 DNA stays, 42 bases, in frame from base 1. Sequences were obtained from blood. The TCR comes from a young man with Graves' hyperthyroidism. The chain is assembled from TRBV9 and TRBJ1-4; the D gene cannot be named for sure. Here the CDR3 is given as CASSESTTNEKLFF. Here is the DNA: TGTGCCAGCAGCGAATCCACAACTAATGAAAAACTGTTTTTT.